This T cell receptor (beta chain) emerged from a study of blood T cell repertoires in COVID-19. The V end was cut by 3 bases, the J end by 0 bases, with 8 bases between. Germline CDR1 and CDR2: MNHEY and SMNVEV (reference sequence). This CDR3 has 15 amino acids. Authors' data handling: Reference gene primer amplification yielded estimated nucleated cell counts. Method: immunoSEQ multiplex PCR; TCRdb's copy keeps in-frame clones and lacks some. Clonal size and the V and J genes are those of that table, whereas D and trimming came from the DNA. The repertoire holds fewer than 250,000 clones, under 85% seen once, with over 4.5% in the top ten.

The sequence was obtained from a human donor in a cohort sampled during active COVID-19. The V call is TRBV27, the J call TRBJ2-2; D is perhaps TRBD2 (6 bases). The sample consisted of peripheral blood. The CDR3 DNA reads as TGTGCCAGCAGTTTGCGGGGCGCGAACACCGGGGAGCTGTTTTTT. It yields the protein CASSLRGANTGELFF.